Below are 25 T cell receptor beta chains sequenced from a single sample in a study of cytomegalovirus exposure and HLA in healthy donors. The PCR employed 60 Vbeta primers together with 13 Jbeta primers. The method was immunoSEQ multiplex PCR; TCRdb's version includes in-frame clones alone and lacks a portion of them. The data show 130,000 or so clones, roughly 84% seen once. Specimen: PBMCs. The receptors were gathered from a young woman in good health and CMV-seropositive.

CDR3 nucleotide sequence: TGTGCCAGCAGTTCGGGGGATCGTAATGAGCAGTTCTTC. This sequence encodes CASSSGDRNEQFF. This chain links TRBV6-4 with TRBJ2-1; TRBD2 might be the D (6 bases). The CDR3 has 13 residues. Per the germline V gene, CDR1 is MRHNA and CDR2 is SNTAGT. Trimming removed 5 bases at V and 7 bases at J, with 12 bases between.

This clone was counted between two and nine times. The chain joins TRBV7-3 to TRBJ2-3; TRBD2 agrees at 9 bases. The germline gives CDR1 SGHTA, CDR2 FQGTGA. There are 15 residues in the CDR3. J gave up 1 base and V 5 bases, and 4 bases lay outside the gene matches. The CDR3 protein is CASSKLAGGTDTQYF. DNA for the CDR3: TGTGCCAGCAGCAAATTAGCGGGGGGCACAGATACGCAGTATTTT.

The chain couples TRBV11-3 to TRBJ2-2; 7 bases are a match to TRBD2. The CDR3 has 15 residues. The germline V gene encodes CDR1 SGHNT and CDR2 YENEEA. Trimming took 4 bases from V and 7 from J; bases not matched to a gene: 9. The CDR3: CASSSGEGAGGELFF. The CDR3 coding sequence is TGTGCCAGCAGCTCCGGGGAGGGTGCCGGCGGGGAGCTGTTTTTT. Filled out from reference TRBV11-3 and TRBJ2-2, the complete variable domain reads EAGVVQSPRYKIIEKKQPVAFWCNPISGHNTLYWYLQNLGQGPELLIRYENEEAVDDSQLPKDRFSAERLKGVDSTLKIQPAELGDSAVYLCASSSGEGAGGELFFGEGSRLTVL.

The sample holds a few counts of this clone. The CDR3 DNA reads as TGTGCCAGCAGCTCTACAGGGGGTGGTGGCTACACCTTC. The encoded protein is CASSSTGGGGYTF. The V call is TRBV11-2, the J call TRBJ1-2, with 8 nucleotides matching TRBD1. After removal of 4 bases from V and 7 bases from J, the junction contained 5 bases not matched to a gene. There are 13 residues in the CDR3. In germline, CDR1 is SGHAT, CDR2 FQNNGV.

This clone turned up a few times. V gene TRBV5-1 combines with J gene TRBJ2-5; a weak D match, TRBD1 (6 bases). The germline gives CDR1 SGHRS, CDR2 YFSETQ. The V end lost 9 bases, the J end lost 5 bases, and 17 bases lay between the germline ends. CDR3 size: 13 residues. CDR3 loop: CATSPRGWETQYF. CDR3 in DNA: TGCGCCACCTCTCCCAGGGGTTGGGAGACCCAGTACTTC.

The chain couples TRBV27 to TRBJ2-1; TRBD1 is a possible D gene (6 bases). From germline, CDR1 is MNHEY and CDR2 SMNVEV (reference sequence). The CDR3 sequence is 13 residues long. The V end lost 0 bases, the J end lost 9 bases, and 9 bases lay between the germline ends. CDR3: CASSLSMGAEQFF. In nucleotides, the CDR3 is TGTGCCAGCAGTTTATCGATGGGGGCTGAGCAGTTCTTC.

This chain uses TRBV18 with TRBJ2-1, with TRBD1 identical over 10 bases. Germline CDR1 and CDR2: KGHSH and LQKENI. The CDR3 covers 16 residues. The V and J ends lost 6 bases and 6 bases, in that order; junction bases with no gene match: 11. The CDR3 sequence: CASSNDKDRGANEQFF. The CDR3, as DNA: TGTGCCAGCTCTAACGATAAGGACAGGGGGGCCAATGAGCAGTTCTTC. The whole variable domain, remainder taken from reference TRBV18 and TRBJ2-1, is NAGVMQNPRHLVRRRGQEARLRCSPMKGHSHVYWYRQLPEEGLKFMVYLQKENIIDESGMPKERFSAEFPKEGPSILRIQQVVRGDSAAYFCASSNDKDRGANEQFFGPGTRLTVL.

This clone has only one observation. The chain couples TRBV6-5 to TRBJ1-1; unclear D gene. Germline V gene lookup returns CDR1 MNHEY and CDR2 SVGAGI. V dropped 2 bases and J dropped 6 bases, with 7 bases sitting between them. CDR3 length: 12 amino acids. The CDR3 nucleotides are TGTGCCAGCAGTTACCTCGGGGCTGAAGCTTTCTTT. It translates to CASSYLGAEAFF.

The CDR3 DNA sequence: TGTGCCAGCAGCTTAGGTCCTAGGACAGGGGGGAACAATGAGCAGTTCTTC. Encoded protein: CASSLGPRTGGNNEQFF. The chain combines TRBV7-9 with TRBJ2-1; 10 nucleotides match TRBD1. J was trimmed by 5 bases and V by 1 base; bases with no gene match: 8. CDR1 SEHNR and CDR2 FQNEAQ come from the germline V gene (reference sequence). CDR3 size: 17 residues.

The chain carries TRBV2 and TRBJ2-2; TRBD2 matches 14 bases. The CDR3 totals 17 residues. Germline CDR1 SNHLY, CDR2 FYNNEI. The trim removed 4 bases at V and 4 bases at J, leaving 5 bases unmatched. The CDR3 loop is CASSGLAGGLGTGELFF. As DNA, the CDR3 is TGTGCCAGCAGTGGACTAGCGGGGGGGCTTGGCACCGGGGAGCTGTTTTTT.

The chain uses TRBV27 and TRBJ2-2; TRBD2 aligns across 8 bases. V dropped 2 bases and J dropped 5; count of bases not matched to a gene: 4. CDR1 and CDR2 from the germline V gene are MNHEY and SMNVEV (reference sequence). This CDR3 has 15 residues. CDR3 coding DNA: TGTGCCAGCAGTTTAGCGGGGGGCGGGACCGGGGAGCTGTTTTTT. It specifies CASSLAGGGTGELFF.

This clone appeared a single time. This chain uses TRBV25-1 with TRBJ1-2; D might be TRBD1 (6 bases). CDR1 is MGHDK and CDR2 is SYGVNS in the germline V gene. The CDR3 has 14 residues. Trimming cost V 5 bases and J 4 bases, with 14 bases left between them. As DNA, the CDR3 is TGTGCCAGCAGTCGAGACGGGACAAGCTATGGCTACACCTTC. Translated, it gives CASSRDGTSYGYTF.

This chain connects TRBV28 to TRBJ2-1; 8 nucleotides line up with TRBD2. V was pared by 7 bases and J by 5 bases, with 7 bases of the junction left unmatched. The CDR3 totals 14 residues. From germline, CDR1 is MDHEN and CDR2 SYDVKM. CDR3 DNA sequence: TGTGCCAGCACAGGGGCAGCGGGGGACAATGAGCAGTTCTTC. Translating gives CASTGAAGDNEQFF.

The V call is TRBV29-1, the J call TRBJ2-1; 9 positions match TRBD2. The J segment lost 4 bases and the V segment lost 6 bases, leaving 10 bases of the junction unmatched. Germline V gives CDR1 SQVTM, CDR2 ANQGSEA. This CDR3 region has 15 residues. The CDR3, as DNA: TGCAGCGTCCAAGGGGGCGCGGGGGGGTACAATGAGCAGTTCTTC. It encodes CSVQGGAGGYNEQFF.

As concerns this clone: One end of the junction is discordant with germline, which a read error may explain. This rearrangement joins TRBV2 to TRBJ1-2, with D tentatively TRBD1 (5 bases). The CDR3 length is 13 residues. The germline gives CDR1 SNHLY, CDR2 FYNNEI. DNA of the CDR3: TGTACCAGCAGTCTGGGGGGAAAGGGAGGCTACACCTTC. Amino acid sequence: CTSSLGGKGGYTF.

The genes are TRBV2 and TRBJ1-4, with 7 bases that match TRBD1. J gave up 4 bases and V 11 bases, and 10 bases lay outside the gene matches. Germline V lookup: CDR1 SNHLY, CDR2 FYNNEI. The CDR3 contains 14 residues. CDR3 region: CASQPDRNNEKLFF. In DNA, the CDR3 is TGTGCCTCCCAACCGGACAGGAATAATGAAAAACTGTTTTTT.

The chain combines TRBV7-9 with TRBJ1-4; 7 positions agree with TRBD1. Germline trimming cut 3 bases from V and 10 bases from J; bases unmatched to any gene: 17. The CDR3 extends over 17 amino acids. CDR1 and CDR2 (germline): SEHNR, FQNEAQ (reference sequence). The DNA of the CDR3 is TGTGCCAGCAGCTTGATCCGGGACAGTCCTATGGGGGGAAAACTGTTTTTT. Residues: CASSLIRDSPMGGKLFF.

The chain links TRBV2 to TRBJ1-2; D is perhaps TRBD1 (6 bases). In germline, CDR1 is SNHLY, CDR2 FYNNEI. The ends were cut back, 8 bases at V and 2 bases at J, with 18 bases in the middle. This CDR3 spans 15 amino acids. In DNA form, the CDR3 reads TGTGCCAGCCGAATCCTCGACCAGGGGAACTATGGCTACACCTTC. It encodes CASRILDQGNYGYTF.

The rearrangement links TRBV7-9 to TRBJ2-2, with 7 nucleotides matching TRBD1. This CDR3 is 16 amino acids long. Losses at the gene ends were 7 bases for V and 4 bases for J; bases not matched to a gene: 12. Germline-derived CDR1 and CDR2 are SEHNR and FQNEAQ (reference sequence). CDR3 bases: TGTGCCAGCAATTCAGCTGGGACAGACAGCACCGGGGAGCTGTTTTTT. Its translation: CASNSAGTDSTGELFF.

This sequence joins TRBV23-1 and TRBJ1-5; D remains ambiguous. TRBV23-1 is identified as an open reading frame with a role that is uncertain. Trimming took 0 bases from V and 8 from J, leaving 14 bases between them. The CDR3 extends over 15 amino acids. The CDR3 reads CASSQSEQWPEPQHF. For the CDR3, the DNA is TGCGCCAGCAGTCAATCGGAACAGTGGCCCGAGCCCCAGCATTTT.

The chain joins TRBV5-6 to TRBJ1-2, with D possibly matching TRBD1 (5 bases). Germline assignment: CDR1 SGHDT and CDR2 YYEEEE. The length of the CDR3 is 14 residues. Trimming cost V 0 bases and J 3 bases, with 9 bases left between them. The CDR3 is CASSLGFRDYGYTF. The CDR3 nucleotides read TGTGCCAGCAGCTTGGGTTTCAGGGACTATGGCTACACCTTC.

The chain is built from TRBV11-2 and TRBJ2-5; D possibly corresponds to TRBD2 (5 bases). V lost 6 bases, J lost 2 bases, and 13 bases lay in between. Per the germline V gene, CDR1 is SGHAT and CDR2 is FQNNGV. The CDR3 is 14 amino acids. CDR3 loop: CASSRSSPQETQYF. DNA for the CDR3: TGTGCCAGCAGTCGATCTAGCCCTCAAGAGACCCAGTACTTC. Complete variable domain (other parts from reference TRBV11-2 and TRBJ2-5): EAGVAQSPRYKIIEKRQSVAFWCNPISGHATLYWYQQILGQGPKLLIQFQNNGVVDDSQLPKDRFSAERLKGVDSTLKIQPAKLEDSAVYLCASSRSSPQETQYFGPGTRLLVL.

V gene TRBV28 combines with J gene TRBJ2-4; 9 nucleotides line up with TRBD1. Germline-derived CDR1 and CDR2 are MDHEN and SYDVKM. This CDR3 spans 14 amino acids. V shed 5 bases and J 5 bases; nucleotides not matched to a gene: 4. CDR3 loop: CASSRRTGENIQYF. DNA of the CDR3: TGTGCCAGCAGTCGGCGGACAGGGGAAAACATTCAGTACTTC.

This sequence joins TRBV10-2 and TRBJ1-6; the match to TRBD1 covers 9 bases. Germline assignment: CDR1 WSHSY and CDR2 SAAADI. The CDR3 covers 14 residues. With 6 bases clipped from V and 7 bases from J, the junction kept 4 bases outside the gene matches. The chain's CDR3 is CASSAGTGNSPLHF. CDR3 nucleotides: TGCGCCAGCAGCGCCGGGACAGGGAATTCACCCCTCCACTTT.

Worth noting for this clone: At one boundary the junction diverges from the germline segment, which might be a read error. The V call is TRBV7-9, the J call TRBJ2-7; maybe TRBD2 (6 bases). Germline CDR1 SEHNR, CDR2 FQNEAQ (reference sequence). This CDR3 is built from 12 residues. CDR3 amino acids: CSSTLEGYEQYF. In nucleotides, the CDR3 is TGTTCCAGCACCCTGGAGGGCTACGAGCAGTACTTC.